The 8 T cell receptor beta chains below come from one sample, sequenced in a study of OX40 agonist ivuxolimab in advanced cancers. Sequencing was performed with immunoSEQ multiplex PCR; in TCRdb, only in-frame clones are kept and a portion is missing. The sample has 55,000 to 90,000 clones; almost 90% are singletons. The sequencing here drew on CD4+ or CD8+ T cells sorted from blood, taken in a trial of the OX40 agonist ivuxolimab. Every receptor here comes from an adult with an advanced solid tumor such as melanoma, head and neck, liver or kidney cancer.

This chain uses TRBV6-5 with TRBJ1-5, with D possibly matching TRBD1 (5 bases). V lost 4 bases and J 9 bases, leaving 13 bases between the germline ends. The V gene's germline CDR1 is MNHEY and CDR2 SVGAGI. The CDR3 extends over 13 amino acids. For the CDR3, the DNA is TGTGCCAGCAGTTGGGCCAGGGCCTTGCCCCAGCATTTT. Translating gives CASSWARALPQHF.

V and J are TRBV6-5 and TRBJ2-7; a possible D gene is TRBD2 (5 bases). V was clipped by 2 bases and J by 4 bases, with 12 bases between them. CDR1 and CDR2 from the germline V gene are MNHEY and SVGAGI. There are 14 residues in the CDR3. This chain's CDR3 is CASSYGPSGYEQYF. CDR3 DNA sequence: TGTGCCAGCAGTTACGGTCCCTCGGGGTACGAGCAGTACTTC.

This rearrangement joins TRBV19 to TRBJ2-2; the D gene could be TRBD1 or TRBD2 (7 bases each). With 3 bases removed from V and 6 bases from J, the gap between germline ends came to 11 bases. Germline V CDR1 and CDR2: LNHDA, SQIVND (reference sequence). The CDR3 has 14 residues. The CDR3 loop reads CASSIRGRAGELFF. For the CDR3, the DNA is TGTGCCAGTAGTATCAGGGGGAGGGCCGGGGAGCTGTTTTTT.

The CDR3 DNA is TGCGCCAGCAGCTTGGGCGAAGGGAGGACGGATCAGCCCCAGCATTTT. It yields the protein CASSLGEGRTDQPQHF. The rearrangement links TRBV5-1 to TRBJ1-5; D not certain. The germline V and J ends were trimmed by 0 bases and 5 bases, with 15 bases remaining between them. This CDR3 region has 16 residues. Germline loops: CDR1 SGHRS, CDR2 YFSETQ.

The chain carries TRBV10-3 and TRBJ2-7, with D unresolved. This CDR3 spans 14 amino acids. Trimming took off 3 bases at V and 3 bases at J, with 12 bases between the two ends. Germline V gene lookup returns CDR1 ENHRY and CDR2 SYGVKD. The CDR3 protein is CAISDVVSNYEQYF. DNA for the CDR3: TGTGCCATCAGTGATGTGGTGAGTAACTACGAGCAGTACTTC.

The chain couples TRBV6-5 to TRBJ2-1; D gene uncertain. The CDR3 extends over 12 amino acids. Deletions cut 5 bases from V and 5 bases from J, with 7 bases between. Per the germline V gene, CDR1 is MNHEY and CDR2 is SVGAGI. CDR3 nucleotides: TGTGCCAGCAGTCCCGGCGACAATGAGCAGTTCTTC. It encodes CASSPGDNEQFF.

The V call is TRBV14, the J call TRBJ2-5; 8 nucleotides agree with TRBD2. In germline, CDR1 is SGHDN, CDR2 FVKESK. The CDR3 runs 15 residues. V shed 2 bases and J 1 base; nucleotides not matched to a gene: 3. CDR3: CASSQIAGIQETQYF. The CDR3 DNA follows: TGTGCCAGCAGCCAAATAGCGGGAATCCAAGAGACCCAGTACTTC.

This clone was seen a single time. This chain joins TRBV7-2 and TRBJ2-7; 8 nucleotides agree with TRBD2. The CDR3 runs 18 residues. Germline loops: CDR1 SGHTA, CDR2 FQGNSA. Trimming removed 5 bases from V and 1 base from J; junction bases left unmatched: 16. The DNA for the CDR3 is TGTGCCAGCAGCACCCAAGCCTCTACTAGCGGCACTTCCTACGAGCAGTACTTC. This codes for CASSTQASTSGTSYEQYF.